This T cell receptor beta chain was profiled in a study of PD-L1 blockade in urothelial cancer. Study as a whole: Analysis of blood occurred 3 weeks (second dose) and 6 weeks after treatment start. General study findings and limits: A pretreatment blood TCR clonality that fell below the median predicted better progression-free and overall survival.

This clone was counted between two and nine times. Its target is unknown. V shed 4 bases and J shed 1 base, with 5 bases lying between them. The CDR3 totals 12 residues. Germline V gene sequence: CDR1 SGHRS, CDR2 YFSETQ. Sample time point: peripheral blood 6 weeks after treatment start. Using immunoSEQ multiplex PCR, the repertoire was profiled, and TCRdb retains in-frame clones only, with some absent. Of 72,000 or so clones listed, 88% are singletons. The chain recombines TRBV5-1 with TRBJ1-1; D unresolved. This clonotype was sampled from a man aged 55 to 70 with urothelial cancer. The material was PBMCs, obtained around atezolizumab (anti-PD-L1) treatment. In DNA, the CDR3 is TGCGCCAGCAGCGCGGGGAACACTGAAGCTTTCTTT. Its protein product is CASSAGNTEAFF.